What follows is one T cell receptor (beta chain) and its context. Its antigen remains unidentified. The input lacks base qualities; no much larger clone sits a single base away. Other DNA sequences within the sample encode an identical CDR3. CDR3 length: 14 amino acids, cysteine to phenylalanine. The entry retains the CDR3 DNA only, 42 bases that are in frame from base 1. V is clipped by 1 base and J by 2 bases, and the sequence between their germline boundaries is 6 bases long. In the germline V gene (reference sequence), CDR1 corresponds to LGHDT and CDR2 to YNNKEL. Enrolling through a virtual design, the prospective study's participants ranged in age from roughly 18 to 89 years and lived across 24 United States geographic areas. To assign participants to cohorts, the prospective study relied on clinical history that participants themselves reported in a screening survey and a study questionnaire. Exposed participants had been in contact, within 2 weeks of entering the study, with a person who had a PCR-confirmed or clinician-diagnosed case of COVID-19. In the prospective study, whole blood, serum and a nasopharyngeal or oropharyngeal swab were collected from each participant by mobile phlebotomists. Additional blood draws and questionnaires over an approximately two-month period could optionally be provided by prospective study participants. Before DNA extraction, prospective study blood samples were shipped either frozen or at room temperature.

This record comes from a study of blood T cell repertoires in COVID-19 (dated by TCRdb to 2018 to 2021). Notes on the research overall: Samples covering the acute and convalescent phases of COVID-19 were provided by collaborators in the United States, Italy and Spain. The samples were drawn from two sources: the first 160 participants of the ongoing ImmuneRACE study, and fewer than 1,500 subjects contributed by 6 global collaborators. Where available, HLA class I and class II types were obtained from metadata supplied by the sample provider rather than from assay-based typing. Deeply sampled blood TCRbeta repertoires from subjects exposed to, actively infected with, or recovered from COVID-19 were included in the dataset. The prospective study material was composed of cDNA or gDNA derived from T cells, B-cell-depleted T cells, or PBMCs. The repertoires were released in a freely available public database intended as a resource for research on the immune response to SARS-CoV-2. The sample metadata nearly always contained a de-identified subject ID, COVID-19 status, age in years and sex.

What the research found in general, with its limitations: Clinical and demographic metadata were provided uncurated, with the amount varying by source and participant.

TCRbeta CDR3 regions were amplified from genomic DNA using the immunoSEQ Assay, a bias-controlled multiplex PCR. The paper's data handling went like this. The number of nucleated cells in each sample was estimated from the amplification of reference gene primers within the assay. To quantify the absolute abundance of each unique TCRbeta CDR3 rearrangement, sequence reads were collapsed and filtered. Productive Simpson clonality was computed per sample as the square root of Simpson's diversity index over productive rearrangements. What TCRdb holds here is the immuneACCESS table cut down to in-frame rearrangements. Part of the clones is not present; checked against another copy, under half of the missing clones reflect an unresolved V gene, and the others are unexplained. Clone size and the V and J calls come from that table; the DNA yielded D and trimming. The sample has roughly 240,000 clones on record, about 90% of them singletons. The top ten constitute around 1% of the sample.

The rearranged segments are TRBV3-1 (or the pseudogene TRBV3-2) and TRBJ1-3, with TRBD1 as a weak D call on 5 bases. Sequencing was performed on PBMCs or T cells enriched from blood (not recorded which). This receptor was taken from a man aged 50 to 59 who had been exposed to COVID-19. Here the CDR3 is given as CASSQGGAGNTIYF. The nucleotide sequence reads TGTGCCAGCAGCCAAGGGGGGGCTGGAAACACCATATATTTT.